This TCR beta chain was retrieved from a study of cytomegalovirus exposure and HLA in healthy donors. General observations from the study: Presence/absence analyses rested on an assumption that sequencing depth was roughly uniform across donors. A missense DCLRE1C variant was associated with V- and J-gene trimming of TCR beta chains in a later analysis, and an independent cohort replicated the association. The CMV antigen specificity of a few CMV-associated chains was confirmed through in vitro analysis.

V shed 3 bases and J shed 2 bases, with 13 bases lying between them. Per germline, CDR1 SNHLY and CDR2 FYNNEI. CDR3 length: 15 amino acids. The donors were healthy bone marrow donors. PCR used 60 Vbeta primers and 13 Jbeta primers. Here immunoSEQ multiplex PCR was the method, and the copy in TCRdb shows in-frame clones only, minus some. The data hold roughly 100,000 clones, with approximately 69% observed a single time. This clone was observed a few times. Its antigen remains unknown. Sequenced: PBMCs. The chain has TRBV2 and TRBJ1-1, with a possible D match to TRBD1 (5 bases). This TCR was recovered from a man under 40 in good health and CMV-seronegative. CDR3 sequence reads: CASSESSGVNTEAFF. CDR3 nucleotide sequence: TGTGCCAGCAGTGAGAGTTCGGGGGTTAACACTGAAGCTTTCTTT.